These 26 T cell receptor beta chains originate from one sample sequenced in a study of cytomegalovirus exposure and HLA in healthy donors. The PCR had 60 Vbeta and 13 Jbeta primers. Generated by immunoSEQ multiplex PCR, the TCRdb table keeps only in-frame clones and is missing some. This sample has around 190,000 clones, with roughly 90% found just once. Source material: PBMCs. All receptors derive from a woman between 25 and 40 years old in good health and CMV-seronegative.

This clone has just one count. V usage is TRBV28 and J usage is TRBJ1-1; 8 nucleotides match TRBD1. The V and J ends lost 3 bases and 4 bases, in that order; junction bases with no gene match: 4. Germline CDR1 is MDHEN and CDR2 is SYDVKM. CDR3 length equals 14 residues. The DNA of the CDR3 is TGTGCCAGCAGTTTCCTGGACAGGGTCACTGAAGCTTTCTTT. It specifies CASSFLDRVTEAFF.

The chain combines TRBV6-1 with TRBJ1-2, with TRBD1 identical over 9 bases. V dropped 7 bases and J dropped 4; count of bases not matched to a gene: 7. Germline V lookup: CDR1 MNHNS, CDR2 SASEGT. This CDR3 is built from 14 residues. Here the CDR3 DNA reads TGTGCCAGCATGGGGACAGGGACTCTCTATGGCTACACCTTC. Translation gives CASMGTGTLYGYTF.

The rearrangement links TRBV27 to TRBJ2-7; 7 bases map to TRBD2. The CDR3 is 12 amino acids. Germline CDR1 MNHEY, CDR2 SMNVEV (reference sequence). Trimming took 6 bases from V and 3 from J; bases not matched to a gene: 2. This CDR3 is CASRTGGYEQYF. In DNA form, the CDR3 reads TGTGCCAGCAGGACGGGAGGCTACGAGCAGTACTTC.

The chain carries TRBV7-8 and TRBJ2-7, with 7 bases matching TRBD1. The CDR3 sequence is 14 residues long. The V segment lost 1 base and the J segment 3 bases; nucleotides outside the gene matches: 3. Germline V gene data show CDR1 as SGHVS and CDR2 as FQNEAQ. The CDR3 reads CASSLEGGHYEQYF. The CDR3 bases are TGTGCCAGCAGCTTAGAAGGGGGCCACTACGAGCAGTACTTC.

This chain uses TRBV7-9 with TRBJ2-7, with TRBD1 matching over 9 bases. The CDR3 covers 15 residues. Trimming at V came to 6 bases and at J to 1 base, leaving 7 bases not matched to a gene. The germline V gene has CDR1 SEHNR and CDR2 FQNEAQ (reference sequence). The CDR3 reads CASSYPGQGSYEQYF. The DNA of the CDR3 is TGTGCCAGCAGTTATCCGGGACAGGGATCCTACGAGCAGTACTTC.

This chain uses TRBV6-1 with TRBJ1-1; D unclear. CDR3 length: 13 amino acids. Germline CDR1 and CDR2: MNHNS and SASEGT. V lost 6 bases, J lost 3 bases, and 11 bases lay in between. The CDR3 sequence: CASRQQTYTEAFF. CDR3 bases: TGTGCCAGCAGGCAACAGACCTACACTGAAGCTTTCTTT.

This rearrangement joins TRBV9 to TRBJ2-1, with D uncertain. The germline V and J ends were trimmed by 0 bases and 4 bases, with 5 bases remaining between them. CDR1 is SGDLS and CDR2 is YYNGEE in the germline V gene. This CDR3 has 13 residues. Here the CDR3 DNA reads TGTGCCAGCAGCGTAGACGGGTACAATGAGCAGTTCTTC. It encodes CASSVDGYNEQFF.

The rearrangement joins TRBV19 to TRBJ1-5; perhaps TRBD1 as D (5 bases). The CDR3 sequence is 11 residues long. Germline-derived CDR1 and CDR2 are LNHDA and SQIVND (reference sequence). Trimming shortened V by 11 bases and J by 3 bases, and 8 bases separated the two germline ends. The CDR3 spells CAGGYNQPQHF. The CDR3 nucleotides are TGTGCCGGGGGGTACAATCAGCCCCAGCATTTT.

This clone came up once. This sequence joins TRBV5-1 and TRBJ1-4, with TRBD1 as a possible D gene (5 bases). The germline V gene encodes CDR1 SGHRS and CDR2 YFSETQ. The V and J ends lost 0 bases and 4 bases respectively, with 7 bases between them. There are 14 residues in the CDR3. The CDR3 DNA is TGCGCCAGCAGCTTGGGGGGGGGTAATGAAAAACTGTTTTTT. Translated: CASSLGGGNEKLFF.

The chain combines TRBV28 with TRBJ2-6; possibly TRBD2 for D (5 bases). V dropped 11 bases and J dropped 1 base, with 6 bases sitting between them. The CDR3 runs 12 residues. CDR1 and CDR2 (germline): MDHEN, SYDVKM. CDR3 amino acids: CASGSGANVLTF. The CDR3 region has the DNA TGTGCCTCGGGGTCTGGGGCCAACGTCCTGACTTTC.

V gene TRBV2 combines with J gene TRBJ1-1; 7 bases map to TRBD1. The CDR3 runs 13 residues. After removal of 7 bases from V and 1 base from J, the junction contained 3 bases not matched to a gene. CDR1 SNHLY and CDR2 FYNNEI come from the germline V gene. CDR3 in DNA: TGTGCCAGCACCACAGGGGCGAACACTGAAGCTTTCTTT. The encoded protein is CASTTGANTEAFF.

This rearrangement joins TRBV5-1 to TRBJ2-7, with 9 bases matching TRBD1. Germline V lookup: CDR1 SGHRS, CDR2 YFSETQ. With V trimmed by 3 bases and J by 5 bases, 6 bases remained unmatched. The CDR3 covers 14 residues. CDR3 coding DNA: TGCGCCAGCAGCTCCGGGGACAGGGAACACGAGCAGTACTTC. Translation gives CASSSGDREHEQYF.

The V and J genes are TRBV7-2 and TRBJ2-1; perhaps TRBD1 as D (5 bases). The CDR3 has 13 residues. Germline CDR1 reads SGHTA; CDR2 reads FQGNSA. V dropped 5 bases and J dropped 5 bases, with 10 bases sitting between them. The CDR3 is CASSPGHNNEQFF. The CDR3 DNA reads TGTGCCAGCAGCCCCGGACACAACAATGAGCAGTTCTTC.

In this sample, this clone turned up once. J is TRBJ1-3 and V is TRBV4-2; TRBD1 agrees at 11 bases. V trimming: 1 base; J trimming: 0 bases; junction bases outside the gene matches: 8. The CDR3 extends over 19 amino acids. The germline V gene has CDR1 LGHNA and CDR2 YNFKEQ. The CDR3 reads CASSQAPAGTGGSGNTIYF. CDR3 bases: TGTGCCAGCAGCCAAGCCCCAGCCGGGACAGGGGGCTCTGGAAACACCATATATTTT.

The V and J genes are TRBV11-2 and TRBJ2-1, with a possible D match to TRBD2 (6 bases). The V and J ends lost 2 bases and 5 bases respectively, with 7 bases between them. The CDR3 spans 13 residues. Germline CDR1 is SGHAT and CDR2 is FQNNGV. CDR3 in DNA: TGTGCCAGCAGCTTAAGACTAGACAATGAGCAGTTCTTC. Protein sequence: CASSLRLDNEQFF.

V and J are TRBV5-1 and TRBJ2-2; D is undetermined. Trimming cost V 0 bases and J 2 bases, with 8 bases left between them. Germline V gives CDR1 SGHRS, CDR2 YFSETQ. The CDR3 is 15 amino acids. CDR3: CASSLGLPNTGELFF. CDR3 sequence (DNA): TGCGCCAGCAGCTTGGGCCTACCCAACACCGGGGAGCTGTTTTTT. Filled out from reference TRBV5-1 and TRBJ2-2, the complete variable domain reads KAGVTQTPRYLIKTRGQQVTLSCSPISGHRSVSWYQQTPGQGLQFLFEYFSETQRNKGNFPGRFSGRQFSNSRSEMNVSTLELGDSALYLCASSLGLPNTGELFFGEGSRLTVL.

This clone was recorded a few times. The chain joins TRBV25-1 to TRBJ2-1; tentative D call: TRBD1 (7 bases). This CDR3 is 16 amino acids long. Looked up from germline, CDR1 is MGHDK and CDR2 is SYGVNS. Trimming removed 0 bases at V and 3 bases at J, with 12 bases between. DNA of the CDR3: TGTGCCAGCAGTGAATATGGGGGGACAGACTACAATGAGCAGTTCTTC. Encoded protein: CASSEYGGTDYNEQFF.

The chain carries TRBV7-9 and TRBJ2-2; possible D gene TRBD2, 5 bases. V lost 5 bases and J lost 7, with 11 bases in between. Germline CDR1 and CDR2: SEHNR and FQNEAQ (reference sequence). The length of the CDR3 is 13 residues. CDR3 in amino acids: CASSPEGDGELFF. Written as DNA, the CDR3 is TGTGCCAGCAGCCCAGAGGGTGACGGGGAGCTGTTTTTT.

The CDR3 reads CASSEVRTGGAETQYF. CDR3 nucleotide sequence: TGTGCCAGCAGTGAAGTGCGGACAGGGGGCGCTGAGACCCAGTACTTC. The chain links TRBV2 to TRBJ2-5; 11 nucleotides agree with TRBD1. The J segment lost 5 bases and the V segment lost 1 base, leaving 6 bases of the junction unmatched. The germline CDR1 and CDR2 sequences are SNHLY and FYNNEI. The CDR3 spans 16 residues.

This clone occurred once. This CDR3 is CASNRAARETQYF. CDR3 DNA sequence: TGTGCCAGCAACAGGGCTGCGAGAGAGACCCAGTACTTC. The chain carries TRBV6-1 and TRBJ2-5; D might be TRBD1 (6 bases). The V and J ends lost 7 bases and 4 bases respectively, with 13 bases between them. Germline lookup yields CDR1 MNHNS and CDR2 SASEGT. The length of the CDR3 is 13 residues.

The chain combines TRBV27 with TRBJ2-7; 11 bases line up with TRBD2. The germline CDR1 and CDR2 sequences are MNHEY and SMNVEV (reference sequence). The ends lost 6 bases at V and 2 bases at J; junction bases unmatched: 6. CDR3 length equals 15 residues. The CDR3 DNA reads TGTGCCAGCAGGCTGCTAGCGGGGGGTGCCTACGAGCAGTACTTC. This codes for CASRLLAGGAYEQYF.

J is TRBJ1-4 and V is TRBV19; D is undetermined. The germline V and J ends were trimmed by 6 bases and 5 bases, with 13 bases remaining between them. The CDR3 contains 14 residues. The germline V gene encodes CDR1 LNHDA and CDR2 SQIVND (reference sequence). Written as DNA, the CDR3 is TGTGCCAGTAGCCTTCAGAGCGCCAATGAAAAACTGTTTTTT. Protein: CASSLQSANEKLFF.

This clone was counted a single time. The gene calls are TRBV7-8 and TRBJ2-7; TRBD2 agrees at 11 bases. Trimming took 4 bases from V and 2 from J; bases not matched to a gene: 13. CDR3 size: 18 residues. The V gene's germline CDR1 is SGHVS and CDR2 FQNEAQ. CDR3 sequence: CASSSGVAGGGHPYEQYF. CDR3 in DNA: TGTGCCAGCAGCTCCGGGGTAGCGGGAGGGGGACACCCCTACGAGCAGTACTTC.

The genes are TRBV11-2 and TRBJ2-1; no clear D. Germline V CDR1 and CDR2: SGHAT, FQNNGV. V lost 0 bases to trimming and J lost 4 bases, with 4 bases between them. CDR3 length equals 13 residues. The CDR3 reads CASSLDQYNEQFF. CDR3 DNA: TGTGCCAGCAGCTTAGATCAGTACAATGAGCAGTTCTTC.

The V call is TRBV5-1, the J call TRBJ1-1, with TRBD1 identical over 8 bases. Germline V CDR1 and CDR2: SGHRS, YFSETQ. V was clipped by 4 bases and J by 1 base; unmatched bases: 12. This CDR3 has 17 amino acids. The CDR3 is CASSPGQGLLTNTEAFF. CDR3 in DNA: TGCGCCAGCAGCCCCGGACAGGGCCTACTTACGAACACTGAAGCTTTCTTT.

The chain has TRBV11-2 and TRBJ2-2; 12 bases match TRBD2. The J segment lost 4 bases and the V segment lost 4 bases, leaving 4 bases of the junction unmatched. The CDR3 runs to 16 residues. Germline CDR1 reads SGHAT; CDR2 reads FQNNGV. CDR3 coding DNA: TGTGCCAGCAGCTCACGACTAGCGGGAGTCACCGGGGAGCTGTTTTTT. This gives the protein CASSSRLAGVTGELFF.